This TCR beta chain emerged from a study of T cells in Graves' hyperthyroidism and ophthalmopathy. Study background: Peripheral blood samples were taken at initial diagnosis, prior to any treatment. Study-level results: Most thyroid clonotypes expanded above 0.001 were also detected in blood.

There are 16 residues in the CDR3. The germline CDR1 and CDR2 sequences are SGHTA and FQGTGA. Deletions cut 8 bases from V and 4 bases from J, with 20 bases between. Fresh 10 ml peripheral blood yielded PBMCs. The investigators amplified TCR beta CDR3 regions from RNA transcripts. The TCR CDR3 was amplified in a first-round RT-PCR using the HTBI primer set. TCRdb ran MiXCR on the multiplex PCR reads and lists one entry per CDR3 protein. The sample carries fewer than 450,000 distinct CDR3 sequences, approximately 17% recorded once. This clonotype was counted many times. Its target is not known. Sequenced input: blood. The chain couples TRBV7-3 to TRBJ1-4; D ambiguous. This clonotype was obtained from a man aged 18 to 30 with Graves' ophthalmopathy. CDR3 sequence (DNA): TGTGCCAGCTCGATTAATGTGGCGGAGGATAATGAAAAACTGTTTTTT. Translation: CASSINVAEDNEKLFF.